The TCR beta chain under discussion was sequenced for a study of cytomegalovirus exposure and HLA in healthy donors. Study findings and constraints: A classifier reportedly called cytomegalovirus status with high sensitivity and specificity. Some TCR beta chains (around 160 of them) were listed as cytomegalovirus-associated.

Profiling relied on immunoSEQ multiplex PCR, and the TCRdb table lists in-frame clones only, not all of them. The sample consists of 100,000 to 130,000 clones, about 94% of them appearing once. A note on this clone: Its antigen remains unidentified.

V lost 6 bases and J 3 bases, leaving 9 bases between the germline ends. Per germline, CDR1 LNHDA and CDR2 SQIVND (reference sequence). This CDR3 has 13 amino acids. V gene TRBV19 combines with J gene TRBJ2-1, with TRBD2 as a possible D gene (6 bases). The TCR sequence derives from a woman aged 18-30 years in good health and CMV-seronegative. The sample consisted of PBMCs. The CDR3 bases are TGTGCCAGTAGAGGCGGGATCTACAATGAGCAGTTCTTC. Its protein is CASRGGIYNEQFF.